The sequence of this TCR beta chain was determined in a study of T cells in Graves' hyperthyroidism and ophthalmopathy. Together with thyroid ultrasound, orbital computed tomography, serum thyroxine and TRAb, clinical symptoms were used for diagnoses. This clonotype was found many times. TCR beta CDR3 sequences were amplified from RNA transcripts. Primed by the HTBI set, a first-round RT-PCR was run on the TCR CDR3. MiXCR, applied by TCRdb to the multiplex PCR reads, yields one record per CDR3 protein. Among some 800,000 distinct CDR3 sequences listed, around 39% were seen once. The specimen was blood. The sequence was collected from a young man with Graves' hyperthyroidism.

DNA of the CDR3: TGTGCCAGCAGAGAGACAGGGGTCGGGGAGACCCAGTACTTC. It specifies CASRETGVGETQYF. The chain uses TRBV2 and TRBJ2-5; TRBD1 matches at 8 bases. V shed 6 bases and J 5 bases; nucleotides not matched to a gene: 8. Germline V lookup: CDR1 SNHLY, CDR2 FYNNEI. This CDR3 is 14 amino acids long.